These T cell receptor beta chains were read from a single sample in a study of Graves' ophthalmopathy and Graves' hyperthyroidism. TCRdb ran MiXCR on the multiplex PCR reads and lists one entry per CDR3 protein. The data show 240,000 or so distinct CDR3 sequences, less than 55% seen once. What was sequenced was peripheral blood. All receptors come from an adult man with Graves' ophthalmopathy. Both conserved end residues are part of each CDR3. The order of the fields is J gene, V gene, clone size, D gene, CDR3 protein, CDR3 DNA. D genes are given only for firm matches. Clone size, where shown, is once, few, many, or a class for clones that have expanded.

TRBJ1-2 | TRBV25-1 | - | TRBD1 | CASSDPGQGSEGYTF | TGTGCCAGCAGTGACCCGGGACAGGGAAGTGAGGGCTACACCTTC
TRBJ1-5 | TRBV28 | - | - | CASTSGGRQDQPQHF | TGTGCCAGCACATCAGGTGGGAGGCAGGATCAGCCCCAGCATTTT
TRBJ2-7 | TRBV20-1 | - | - | CSARSGVDYEQYF | TGCAGTGCCAGGTCGGGGGTTGACTACGAGCAGTACTTC
TRBJ1-2 | TRBV6-4 | - | - | CASSYVGVSPGYTF | TGTGCCAGCAGTTACGTCGGGGTATCCCCTGGCTACACCTTC
TRBJ2-7 | TRBV7-9 | - | - | CASSLDGSGPYEQYF | TGTGCCAGCAGCTTGGACGGGAGTGGTCCCTACGAGCAGTACTTC
TRBJ1-3 | TRBV7-9 | - | - | CASSSTGPTSGNTIYF | TGTGCCAGCAGCTCTACTGGGCCCACCTCTGGAAACACCATATATTTT
TRBJ2-6 | TRBV7-9 | - | - | CASSHPAGFGANVLTF | TGTGCCAGCAGCCACCCCGCGGGGTTTGGGGCCAACGTCCTGACTTTC
TRBJ1-1 | TRBV6-2/TRBV6-3 | - | - | CASSFDSTAFF | TGTGCCAGCAGTTTTGACAGTACGGCTTTCTTT
TRBJ1-5 | TRBV19 | - | - | CASSWGRKPNQPQHF | TGTGCCAGTAGCTGGGGACGGAAGCCAAATCAGCCCCAGCATTTT
TRBJ1-2 | TRBV24-1 | many | - | CATSDSSGGVYGYTF | TGTGCCACCAGTGATTCCTCAGGAGGGGTCTATGGCTACACCTTC
TRBJ2-5 | TRBV10-3 | once | TRBD2 | CAISDPVLAGALETQYF | TGTGCCATCAGTGACCCAGTACTAGCGGGAGCTCTAGAGACCCAGTACTTC
TRBJ1-2 | TRBV15 | many | - | CATSRSGGYTF | TGTGCCACCAGTAGGAGTGGTGGCTACACCTTC
TRBJ1-5 | TRBV7-8 | - | - | CASSQTRDRSNQPQHF | TGTGCCAGCAGCCAAACTCGGGACCGTAGCAATCAGCCCCAGCATTTT
TRBJ2-2 | TRBV29-1 | - | - | CSVKAGELFF | TGCAGCGTAAAAGCGGGGGAGCTGTTTTTT
TRBJ1-1 | TRBV9 | - | - | CASSPGWGTNTEAFF | TGTGCCAGCAGCCCCGGGTGGGGCACAAACACTGAAGCTTTCTTT
TRBJ1-6 | TRBV7-8 | many | TRBD1 | CASSHRDRGSPLHF | TGTGCCAGCAGCCATAGGGACAGGGGGTCACCCCTCCACTTT
TRBJ2-5 | TRBV6-2/TRBV6-3 | - | TRBD2 | CASFRAGEVSGETQYF | TGTGCCAGCTTCAGGGCGGGAGAGGTTTCGGGAGAGACCCAGTACTTC
TRBJ2-5 | TRBV15 | few | - | CATSRAEETQYF | TGTGCCACCAGCAGGGCGGAAGAGACCCAGTACTTC
TRBJ2-5 | TRBV10-3 | - | TRBD2 | CAINGLAGETQYF | TGTGCCATCAACGGACTAGCGGGAGAGACCCAGTACTTC
TRBJ1-2 | TRBV20-1 | - | TRBD1 | CSARDSTGANYGYTF | TGCAGTGCTAGAGATTCGACAGGGGCTAACTATGGCTACACCTTC
TRBJ1-5 | TRBV24-1 | many | - | CATSFRGQPQHF | TGTGCCACCAGCTTCAGGGGCCAGCCCCAGCATTTT
TRBJ2-7 | TRBV5-6 | few | TRBD1 | CASSPVDRGGAEQYF | TGTGCCAGCAGTCCCGTCGACAGGGGGGGCGCGGAGCAGTACTTC
TRBJ1-2 | TRBV5-4 | few | - | CASTLQTVNYGYTF | TGTGCCAGCACCCTACAAACGGTTAACTATGGCTACACCTTC
TRBJ2-6 | TRBV25-1 | many | TRBD1 | CASSPTGAGANVLTF | TGTGCCAGCAGTCCGACAGGGGCTGGGGCCAACGTCCTGACTTTC
TRBJ1-1 | TRBV20-1 | - | - | CSGGGNTEAFF | TGCAGTGGGGGTGGGAACACTGAAGCTTTCTTT
TRBJ2-5 | TRBV7-2 | - | TRBD2 | CASSLDLAGGETQYF | TGTGCCAGCAGCTTAGACCTAGCGGGAGGGGAGACCCAGTACTTC
TRBJ1-4 | TRBV10-2 | many | TRBD1 | CASSRDRGRSAEKLFF | TGCGCCAGCAGCCGGGACAGGGGGCGTTCAGCTGAAAAACTGTTTTTT
TRBJ2-2 | TRBV2 | - | TRBD2 | CASTLGLAEDTGELFF | TGTGCCAGCACCTTGGGACTAGCGGAGGACACCGGGGAGCTGTTTTTT
TRBJ2-2 | TRBV15 | - | TRBD2 | CATSSPREGTGELFF | TGTGCCACCAGCAGCCCCAGGGAGGGCACCGGGGAGCTGTTTTTT
TRBJ2-5 | TRBV7-3 | - | TRBD2 | CASSLTSGGQETQYF | TGTGCCAGCAGCTTAACTAGCGGGGGCCAAGAGACCCAGTACTTC
TRBJ2-5 | TRBV7-2 | - | - | CASSLRHRGGGEASYQETQYF | TGTGCCAGCAGCTTAAGGCATAGGGGTGGCGGGGAGGCATCGTACCAAGAGACCCAGTACTTC
TRBJ2-7 | TRBV2 | - | - | CARGDGGLYEQYF | TGTGCTAGAGGGGACGGGGGCCTCTACGAGCAGTACTTC
TRBJ2-7 | TRBV19 | - | - | CASSIGPSVSYEQYF | TGTGCCAGTAGTATAGGACCGTCAGTTTCCTACGAGCAGTACTTC
TRBJ2-7 | TRBV10-3 | few | - | CASSFTPYEQYF | TGTGCCAGCAGCTTTACTCCTTACGAGCAGTACTTC
TRBJ1-3 | TRBV20-1 | - | - | CSARGPQNTIYF | TGCAGTGCTAGAGGTCCACAAAACACCATATATTTT
TRBJ2-5 | TRBV6-2/TRBV6-3 | - | TRBD2 | CASSYYGGETQYF | TGTGCCAGCAGTTACTACGGGGGGGAGACCCAGTACTTC
TRBJ2-2 | TRBV7-2 | few | TRBD2 | CASSLEREGNTGELFF | TGTGCCAGCAGCTTAGAGCGGGAGGGAAACACCGGGGAGCTGTTTTTT
TRBJ1-2 | TRBV25-1 | many | - | CASSDSGYNYGYTF | TGTGCCAGCAGTGACTCAGGGTACAACTATGGCTACACCTTC
TRBJ2-7 | TRBV20-1 | few | - | CSARVTSTSYEQYF | TGCAGTGCTAGAGTCACCTCGACCAGTTACGAGCAGTACTTC
TRBJ2-5 | TRBV4-3 | - | - | CASSQSGVGSETQYF | TGCGCCAGCAGCCAATCAGGAGTAGGAAGCGAGACCCAGTACTTC
TRBJ2-7 | TRBV2 | - | - | CASSERLDFAEQYF | TGTGCCAGCAGTGAAAGGCTAGACTTCGCCGAGCAGTACTTC
TRBJ1-5 | TRBV6-6 | few | TRBD1 | CASTDSPGQGVQPQHF | TGTGCCAGCACCGATAGCCCAGGACAGGGAGTGCAGCCCCAGCATTTT
TRBJ2-7 | TRBV9 | - | TRBD2 | CASSPGRGGLYEQYF | TGTGCCAGCTCACCTGGGAGGGGCGGACTCTACGAGCAGTACTTC
TRBJ1-2 | TRBV19 | - | - | CASSIAKPLGGYTF | TGTGCCAGTAGTATAGCAAAGCCGCTGGGTGGCTACACCTTC
TRBJ1-1 | TRBV2 | - | - | CASSEALGAFEAFF | TGTGCCAGCAGTGAAGCTCTGGGGGCGTTTGAAGCTTTCTTT
TRBJ1-2 | TRBV12-3/TRBV12-4 | - | - | CASSSYLGYTF | TGTGCCAGCAGTTCCTATCTTGGCTACACCTTC
TRBJ1-1 | TRBV5-1 | - | - | CASSFRDNMNTEAFF | TGCGCCAGCAGCTTCCGGGACAACATGAACACTGAAGCTTTCTTT
TRBJ2-5 | TRBV7-9 | few | TRBD1 | CASSPRGETQYF | TGTGCCAGCAGCCCCAGGGGGGAGACCCAGTACTTC
TRBJ2-7 | TRBV2 | - | TRBD2 | CASSLLGGGNYEQYF | TGTGCCAGCAGCTTACTGGGGGGGGGGAACTACGAGCAGTACTTC
TRBJ2-7 | TRBV7-8 | many | - | CASSLGRGERYEQYF | TGTGCCAGCAGCTTAGGGAGGGGGGAGAGGTACGAGCAGTACTTC
TRBJ1-2 | TRBV24-1 | many | - | CATSDGGGYGYTF | TGTGCCACCAGTGACGGGGGAGGCTATGGCTACACCTTC
TRBJ1-2 | TRBV7-8 | - | TRBD1 | CASSWRDSNCGYTF | TGTGCCAGCAGCTGGCGGGACAGCAACTGTGGCTACACCTTC